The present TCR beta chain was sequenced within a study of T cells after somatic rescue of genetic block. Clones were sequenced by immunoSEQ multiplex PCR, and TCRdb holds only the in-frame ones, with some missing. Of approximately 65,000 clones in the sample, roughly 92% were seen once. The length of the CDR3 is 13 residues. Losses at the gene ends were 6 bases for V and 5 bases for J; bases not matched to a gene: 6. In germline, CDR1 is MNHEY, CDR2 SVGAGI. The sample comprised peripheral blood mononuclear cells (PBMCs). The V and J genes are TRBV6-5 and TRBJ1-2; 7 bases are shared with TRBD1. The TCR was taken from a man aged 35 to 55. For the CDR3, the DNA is TGTGCCAGCAGAGAGGGGGCTAGGTATGGCTACACCTTC. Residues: CASREGARYGYTF.